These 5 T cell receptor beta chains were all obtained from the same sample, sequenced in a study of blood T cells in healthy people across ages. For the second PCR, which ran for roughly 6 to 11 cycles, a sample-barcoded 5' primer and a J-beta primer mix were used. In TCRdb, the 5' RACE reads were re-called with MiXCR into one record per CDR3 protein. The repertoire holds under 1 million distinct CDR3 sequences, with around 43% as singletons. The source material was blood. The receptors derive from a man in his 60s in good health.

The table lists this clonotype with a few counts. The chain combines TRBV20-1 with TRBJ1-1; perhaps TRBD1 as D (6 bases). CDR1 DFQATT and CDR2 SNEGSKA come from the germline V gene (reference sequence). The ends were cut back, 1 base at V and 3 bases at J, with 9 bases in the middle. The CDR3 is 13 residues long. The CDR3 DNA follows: TGCAGTGCTAGAGGCAGGGGTCACACTGAAGCTTTCTTT. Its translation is CSARGRGHTEAFF.

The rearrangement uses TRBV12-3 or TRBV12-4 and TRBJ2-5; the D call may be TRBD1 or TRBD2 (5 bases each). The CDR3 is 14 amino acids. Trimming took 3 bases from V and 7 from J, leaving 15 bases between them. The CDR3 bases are TGTGCCAGCAGTTTGTCGGGACCTCACGGGACCCAGTACTTC. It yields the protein CASSLSGPHGTQYF.

Here the CDR3 DNA reads TGCAGTGCTAGAGATCCCGTGCAGAGCTCCTACGAGCAGTACTTC. Its protein product is CSARDPVQSSYEQYF. The chain employs TRBV20-1 and TRBJ2-7; D uncertain. In germline, CDR1 is DFQATT, CDR2 SNEGSKA (reference sequence). The CDR3 runs to 15 residues. Trimming cost V 0 bases and J 0 bases, with 12 bases left between them.

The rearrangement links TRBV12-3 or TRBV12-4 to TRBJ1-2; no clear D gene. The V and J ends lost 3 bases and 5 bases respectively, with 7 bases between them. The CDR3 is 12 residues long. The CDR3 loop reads CASSLAKYGYTF. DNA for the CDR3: TGTGCCAGCAGTTTGGCGAAATATGGCTACACCTTC.

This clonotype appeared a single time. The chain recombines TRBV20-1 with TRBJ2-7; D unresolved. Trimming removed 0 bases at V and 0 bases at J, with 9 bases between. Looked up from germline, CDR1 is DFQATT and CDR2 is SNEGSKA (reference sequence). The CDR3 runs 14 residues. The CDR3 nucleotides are TGCAGTGCTAGAGATCTGCCTGCCTCCTACGAGCAGTACTTC. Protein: CSARDLPASYEQYF.